Listed below are T cell receptor beta chains from one sample, sequenced in a study of vaccination and CD4 T cells after COVID-19. MiXCR, applied by TCRdb to the PCR reads, yields one record per CDR3 protein. The top ten clones hold around 2.7% of a sample with tens of thousands of distinct CDR3 sequences, 58% of them seen once. These receptors' targets are unknown. The specimen was CD4+ T cells from blood, cultured in vitro. These receptors all come from a human donor who had recovered from COVID-19. The CDR3 runs from the conserved cysteine through the conserved F or W. Each record gives: J gene, clone size, V gene, D gene, CDR3 protein, CDR3 DNA. D genes are given only for firm matches. The size of a clone is reported for some rows only, either as once, few or many, or as a class for expanded clones.

TRBJ2-7 NA TRBV20-1 NA CSARASADEQYF TGCAGTGCTAGGGCCTCGGCAGACGAGCAGTACTTC
TRBJ2-1 NA TRBV7-2 NA CASSLWGQTGSYNEQFF TGTGCCAGCAGCTTATGGGGACAAACGGGCTCCTACAATGAGCAGTTCTTC
TRBJ2-7 NA TRBV5-1 TRBD1 CASSLQPPGQGQYEQYF TGCGCCAGCAGCTTACAGCCTCCGGGACAGGGACAATACGAGCAGTACTTC
TRBJ2-1 NA TRBV10-3 TRBD2 CAISPMTSGSYNGQFF TGTGCCATCAGCCCAATGACTAGCGGGAGTTACAATGGGCAGTTCTTC
TRBJ1-5 NA TRBV7-8 NA CASSSRGAGDQPQHF TGTGCCAGCAGCTCGAGGGGCGCAGGGGACCAGCCCCAGCATTTT
TRBJ2-2 NA TRBV5-1 NA CASRRRLGPGELFF TGCGCCAGCAGACGGAGATTGGGGCCCGGGGAGCTGTTTTTT
TRBJ1-4 NA TRBV6-5 NA CASSSSRRVKEKLFF TGTGCCAGCAGTTCGTCCAGGAGAGTTAAAGAAAAACTGTTTTTT
TRBJ1-5 few TRBV7-9 NA CASSLGHGNQPQHF TGTGCCAGCAGCTTAGGACACGGCAATCAGCCCCAGCATTTT
TRBJ1-4 NA TRBV20-1 TRBD1 CSATTGTGIEKLFF TGCAGTGCCACCACCGGGACAGGGATCGAGAAACTGTTTTTT
TRBJ2-1 NA TRBV12-3/TRBV12-4 NA CASSPPAPSSYNEQFF TGTGCCAGCAGTCCGCCGGCCCCAAGCTCCTACAATGAGCAGTTCTTC
TRBJ2-7 NA TRBV6-2/TRBV6-3 NA CASSYRTGVLNYEQYF TGTGCCAGCAGTTACCGGACTGGGGTCCTTAACTACGAGCAGTACTTC
TRBJ2-2 few TRBV7-2 NA CASSLRGTGELFF TGTGCCAGCAGCTTAAGGGGCACCGGGGAGCTGTTTTTT
TRBJ2-5 NA TRBV4-3 TRBD2 CASSQEGEGTQYF TGCGCCAGCAGCCAAGAAGGGGAGGGGACCCAGTACTTC
TRBJ2-7 NA TRBV7-2 NA CASSLRSSGSDEQYF TGTGCCAGCAGCCTCCGTTCATCCGGATCGGACGAGCAGTACTTC
TRBJ1-6 few TRBV27 TRBD1 CASSLLPGGGNSPLHF TGTGCCAGCTCCCTTCTCCCAGGGGGGGGTAATTCACCCCTCCACTTT
TRBJ1-1 NA TRBV7-9 TRBD1 CASSSRQGPTEAFF TGTGCCAGCAGCTCCCGACAGGGCCCCACTGAAGCTTTCTTT
TRBJ1-1 few TRBV7-2 NA CASSPLAALGEAFF TGTGCCAGCAGCCCACTGGCAGCCCTCGGTGAAGCTTTCTTT
TRBJ2-1 few TRBV12-5 NA CASGLRQFSYNEQFF TGTGCTAGTGGTTTACGACAGTTCTCCTACAATGAGCAGTTCTTC
TRBJ2-5 NA TRBV2 TRBD1 CASSVTIPGQISYQETQYF TGTGCCAGCAGTGTGACAATCCCGGGACAGATTTCGTACCAAGAGACCCAGTACTTC
TRBJ1-5 NA TRBV30 NA CAWSVEGKQPQHF TGTGCCTGGAGTGTGGAGGGGAAGCAGCCCCAGCATTTT
TRBJ2-7 NA TRBV7-9 TRBD1 CASSFWRQGVGEQYF TGTGCCAGCAGCTTTTGGCGGCAGGGGGTAGGGGAGCAGTACTTC
TRBJ1-1 NA TRBV29-1 TRBD1 CSVQGGTTEAFF TGCAGCGTTCAGGGGGGGACCACTGAAGCTTTCTTT
TRBJ2-6 few TRBV6-2/TRBV6-3 NA CASTNPALSGANVLTF TGTGCCAGCACCAATCCCGCTCTCTCTGGGGCCAACGTCCTGACTTTC
TRBJ1-2 few TRBV7-2 NA CASSATGSSGYTF TGTGCCAGCAGCGCTACAGGGAGCAGTGGCTACACCTTC
TRBJ1-1 NA TRBV15 NA CATSRVGQAFF TGTGCCACCAGCAGAGTCGGACAAGCTTTCTTT
TRBJ2-5 NA TRBV7-7 NA CASSLWPVRETQYF TGTGCTAGCAGCTTATGGCCGGTGCGGGAGACCCAGTACTTC
TRBJ1-1 NA TRBV6-1 NA CASSEGRGDTEAFF TGTGCCAGCAGTGAGGGACGCGGGGACACTGAAGCTTTCTTT
TRBJ1-2 NA TRBV15 NA CATSRGPGVGYGYTF TGTGCCACCAGCAGAGGACCAGGGGTCGGCTATGGCTACACCTTC
TRBJ2-7 NA TRBV18 TRBD1 CASSPWDSRKNEQYF TGTGCCAGCTCACCCTGGGACAGCAGGAAGAACGAGCAGTACTTC
TRBJ2-3 NA TRBV5-6 TRBD2 CASSIPSGGTDTQYF TGTGCCAGCAGTATCCCTAGCGGGGGCACAGATACGCAGTATTTT
TRBJ1-6 NA TRBV11-2 NA CASSLDPGRNSPLHF TGTGCCAGCAGCTTAGACCCGGGTCGTAATTCACCCCTCCACTTT
TRBJ1-3 once TRBV20-1 NA CSARARDGGNTIYF TGCAGTGCTAGAGCCCGGGACGGTGGAAACACCATATATTTT
TRBJ1-5 NA TRBV30 TRBD1 CAWTSRGWDSLTSNQPQHF TGTGCCTGGACTTCGAGGGGATGGGACAGTCTTACCAGCAATCAGCCCCAGCATTTT
TRBJ2-7 NA TRBV20-1 NA CSARELAGEQYF TGCAGTGCTAGAGAACTAGCCGGCGAGCAGTACTTC
TRBJ2-3 NA TRBV7-2 NA CASSLEASRAGFKYPQYF TGTGCCAGCAGCTTAGAGGCCTCTAGGGCGGGCTTCAAATATCCGCAGTATTTT
TRBJ1-1 NA TRBV11-2 NA CASSSTPGQATNTEAFF TGTGCCAGCAGTTCCACCCCGGGACAAGCAACGAACACTGAAGCTTTCTTT
TRBJ2-2 NA TRBV6-1 NA CASSVTFITGELFF TGTGCCAGCAGTGTGACATTTATTACCGGGGAGCTGTTTTTT
TRBJ2-3 NA TRBV20-1 NA CSAGTVTDTQYF TGCAGTGCAGGGACCGTCACAGATACGCAGTATTTT
TRBJ2-3 NA TRBV20-1 TRBD2 CSYLEGGGTTDTQYF TGCAGTTATCTTGAGGGCGGGGGAACCACAGATACGCAGTATTTT
TRBJ2-3 NA TRBV6-1 NA CASGRGRRTDTQYF TGTGCCAGCGGGAGGGGGCGACGGACAGATACGCAGTATTTT
TRBJ2-5 NA TRBV12-3/TRBV12-4 TRBD2 CASSLASGGRKTQYF TGTGCCAGCAGTTTGGCTAGCGGGGGTAGGAAGACCCAGTACTTC
TRBJ1-6 NA TRBV7-2 NA CASSLGGPGESPLHF TGTGCCAGCAGCTTAGGCGGGCCAGGGGAATCACCCCTCCACTTT
TRBJ2-7 few TRBV7-9 NA CASSLARAGTGQSYEQYF TGTGCCAGCAGCCTTGCCCGGGCGGGGACCGGTCAGTCCTACGAGCAGTACTTC
TRBJ1-2 NA TRBV7-8 TRBD1 CASSSSGTAYGYTF TGTGCCAGCAGCTCTTCCGGGACAGCCTATGGCTACACCTTC
TRBJ1-3 NA TRBV5-1 TRBD1 CASSRTGGELGNTIYF TGCGCCAGCAGCCGGACAGGGGGCGAATTGGGAAACACCATATATTTT
TRBJ2-7 NA TRBV20-1 TRBD1 CSAFGQGGDEQYF TGCAGTGCTTTTGGACAGGGCGGGGACGAGCAGTACTTC
TRBJ2-7 NA TRBV7-5 NA CISVPEAFGYEQYF NA
TRBJ1-2 few TRBV6-1 NA CASATGTHGYTF TGTGCCAGCGCTACAGGGACCCATGGCTACACCTTC
TRBJ1-4 few TRBV7-9 NA CASSLSRRGEKLFF TGTGCCAGCAGCTTATCAAGGAGGGGTGAAAAACTGTTTTTT
TRBJ1-1 NA TRBV10-3 NA CAISQGYNTEAFF TGTGCCATCAGCCAGGGGTACAACACTGAAGCTTTCTTT
TRBJ1-2 NA TRBV7-2 NA CASSLSPRNYGYTF TGTGCCAGCAGCTTAAGTCCGAGGAACTATGGCTACACCTTC
TRBJ1-1 NA TRBV7-2 TRBD1 CASSTQGARITEAFF TGTGCCAGCAGCACCCAGGGGGCGCGGATCACTGAAGCTTTCTTT
TRBJ1-1 medium-sized TRBV27 NA CASSLFGTNTEAFF TGTGCCAGCAGTTTATTTGGGACAAACACTGAAGCTTTCTTT